This T cell receptor beta chain was observed in a study of CD4 T cells in relation to SARS-CoV-2 and coronaviruses. Study details: PBMCs were cultured with antigen for over 8 days before TCR beta sequencing.

The unexposed donors gave CD4+ T cells in about 2011-2018, prior to COVID-19. Isolation of CD4+ T cells took place after about 9 days in culture. Testing used SARS-CoV-2 S/N and four cold-coronavirus spikes on unexposed-donor CD4+ T cells, cells permitting. The CDR3 runs to 12 residues. V was shortened by 7 bases and J by 8 bases, with 11 bases between the two germline ends. Method: immunoSEQ multiplex PCR; TCRdb's copy keeps in-frame clones and lacks some. The sample holds about 23,000 clones; roughly 76% are singletons and the top ten take roughly 15%. Study observations and caveats: Samples before the pandemic and after infection were not matched within any donor.

A remark on this clone: Its antigen remains unidentified.

This receptor was taken from a human donor in good health. The chain joins TRBV6-7 to TRBJ1-4; D may be TRBD1 (5 bases). TRBV6-7 counts as an open reading frame of uncertain function. Sequenced: CD4+ T cells from PBMCs, cultured in vitro. CDR3 nucleotide sequence: TGTGCCAGCAAATCAGGGTACGAAAAACTGTTTTTT. The encoded protein is CASKSGYEKLFF.